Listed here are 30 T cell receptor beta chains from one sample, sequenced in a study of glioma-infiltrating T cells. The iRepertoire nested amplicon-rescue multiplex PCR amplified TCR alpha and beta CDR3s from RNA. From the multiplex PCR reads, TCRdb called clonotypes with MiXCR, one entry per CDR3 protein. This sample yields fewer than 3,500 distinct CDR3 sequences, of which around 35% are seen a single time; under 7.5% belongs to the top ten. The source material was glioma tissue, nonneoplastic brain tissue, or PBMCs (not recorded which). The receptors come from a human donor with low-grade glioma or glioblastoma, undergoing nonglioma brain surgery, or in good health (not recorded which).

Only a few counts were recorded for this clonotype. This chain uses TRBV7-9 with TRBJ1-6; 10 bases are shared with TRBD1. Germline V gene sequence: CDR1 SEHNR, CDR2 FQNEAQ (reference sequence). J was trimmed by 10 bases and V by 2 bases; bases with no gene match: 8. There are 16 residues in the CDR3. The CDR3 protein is CASSLRGTGEGSPLHF. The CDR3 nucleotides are TGTGCCAGCAGCTTACGCGGGACAGGGGAAGGATCACCCCTCCACTTT.

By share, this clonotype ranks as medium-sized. CDR3 amino acids: CSAVFSRGQPQHF. DNA of the CDR3: TGCAGCGCGGTGTTCTCCCGGGGTCAGCCCCAGCATTTT. V gene TRBV29-1 combines with J gene TRBJ1-5; D is undetermined. Looked up from germline, CDR1 is SQVTM and CDR2 is ANQGSEA. The ends were cut back, 7 bases at V and 6 bases at J, with 16 bases in the middle. The CDR3 has 13 residues.

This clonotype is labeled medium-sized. The CDR3 loop is CSAMGRSQETQYF. In DNA, the CDR3 is TGCAGTGCTATGGGGCGGTCCCAAGAGACCCAGTACTTC. V and J are TRBV20-1 and TRBJ2-5; possible D gene TRBD1, 5 bases. Deletions cut 4 bases from V and 1 base from J, with 10 bases between. The germline CDR1 and CDR2 sequences are DFQATT and SNEGSKA (reference sequence). The CDR3 spans 13 residues.

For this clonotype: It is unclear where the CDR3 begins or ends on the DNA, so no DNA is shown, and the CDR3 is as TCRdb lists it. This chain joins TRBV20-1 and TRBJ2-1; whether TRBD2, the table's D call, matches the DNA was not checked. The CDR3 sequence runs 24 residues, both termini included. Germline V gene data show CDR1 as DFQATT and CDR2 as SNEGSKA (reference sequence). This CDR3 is CSAPSQTSVYFCASSTPGENEQFF.

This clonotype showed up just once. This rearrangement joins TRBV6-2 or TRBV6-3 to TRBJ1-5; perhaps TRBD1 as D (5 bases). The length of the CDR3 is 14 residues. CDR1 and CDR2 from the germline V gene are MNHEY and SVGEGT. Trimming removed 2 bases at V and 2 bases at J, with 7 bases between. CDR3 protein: CASSYVGRNQPQHF. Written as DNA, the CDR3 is TGTGCCAGCAGTTACGTGGGGCGCAATCAGCCCCAGCATTTT.

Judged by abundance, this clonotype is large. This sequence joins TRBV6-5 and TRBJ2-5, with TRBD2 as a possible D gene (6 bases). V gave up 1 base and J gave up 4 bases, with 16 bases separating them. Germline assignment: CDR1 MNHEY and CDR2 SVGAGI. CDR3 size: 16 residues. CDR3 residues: CASSYWAGREGETQYF. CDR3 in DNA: TGTGCCAGCAGTTACTGGGCGGGAAGAGAAGGAGAGACCCAGTACTTC.

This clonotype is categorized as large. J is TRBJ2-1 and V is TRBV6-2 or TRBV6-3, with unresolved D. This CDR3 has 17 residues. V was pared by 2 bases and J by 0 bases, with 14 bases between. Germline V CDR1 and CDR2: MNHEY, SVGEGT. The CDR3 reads CASSYDTAIISYNEQFF. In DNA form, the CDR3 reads TGTGCCAGCAGTTACGACACAGCTATCATCTCCTACAATGAGCAGTTCTTC.

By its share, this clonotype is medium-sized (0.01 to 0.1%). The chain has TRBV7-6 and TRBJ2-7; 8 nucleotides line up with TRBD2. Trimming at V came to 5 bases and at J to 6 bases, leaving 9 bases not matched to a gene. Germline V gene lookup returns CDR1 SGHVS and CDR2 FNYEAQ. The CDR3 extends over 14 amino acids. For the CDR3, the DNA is TGTGCCAGCAGCGATATCCGGGGGGGGCTCGAGCAGTACTTC. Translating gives CASSDIRGGLEQYF.

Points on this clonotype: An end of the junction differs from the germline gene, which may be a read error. Here the CDR3 reads CRVEGKYNEQFF. The CDR3 region has the DNA TGCAGAGTTGAGGGCAAGTACAATGAGCAGTTCTTC. J is TRBJ2-1 and V is TRBV29-1, with D perhaps matching TRBD2 (5 bases). CDR3 length: 12 amino acids. The germline gives CDR1 SQVTM, CDR2 ANQGSEA.

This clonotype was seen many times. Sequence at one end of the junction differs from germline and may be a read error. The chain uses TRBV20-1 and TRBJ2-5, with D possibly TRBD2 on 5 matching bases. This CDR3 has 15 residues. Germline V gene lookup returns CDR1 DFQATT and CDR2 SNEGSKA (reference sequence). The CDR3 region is CSALSSGMGQETQCF. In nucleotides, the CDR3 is TGCAGTGCCCTATCGTCGGGAATGGGTCAAGAGACCCAGTGCTTC.

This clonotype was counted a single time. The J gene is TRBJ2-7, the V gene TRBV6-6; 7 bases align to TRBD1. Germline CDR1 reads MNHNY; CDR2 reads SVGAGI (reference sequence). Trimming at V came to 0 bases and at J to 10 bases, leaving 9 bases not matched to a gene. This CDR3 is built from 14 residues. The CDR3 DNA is TGTGCCAGCAGTTACTCGAGGGGGCCCACCTACCAGTACTTC. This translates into CASSYSRGPTYQYF.

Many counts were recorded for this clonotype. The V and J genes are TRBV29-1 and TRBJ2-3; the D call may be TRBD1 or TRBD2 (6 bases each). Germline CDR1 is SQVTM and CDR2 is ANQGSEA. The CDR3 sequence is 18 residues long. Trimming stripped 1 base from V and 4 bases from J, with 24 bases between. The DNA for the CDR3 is TGCAGCGTTGAAGCCCCGAGGAGGGGGGCCTTTTGGTCAGATACGCAGTATTTT. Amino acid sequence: CSVEAPRRGAFWSDTQYF.

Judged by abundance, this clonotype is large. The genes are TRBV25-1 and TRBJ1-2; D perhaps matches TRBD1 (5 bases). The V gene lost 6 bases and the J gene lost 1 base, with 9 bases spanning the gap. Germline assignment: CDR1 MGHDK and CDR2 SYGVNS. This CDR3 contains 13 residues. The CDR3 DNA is TGTGCCAGCAGAGACAGAAGTAACTATGGCTACACCTTC. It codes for CASRDRSNYGYTF.

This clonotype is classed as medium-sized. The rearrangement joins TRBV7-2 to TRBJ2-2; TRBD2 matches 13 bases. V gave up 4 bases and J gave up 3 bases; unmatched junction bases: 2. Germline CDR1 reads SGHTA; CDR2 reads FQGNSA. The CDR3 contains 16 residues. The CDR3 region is CASSWTSGGDTGELFF. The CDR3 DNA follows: TGTGCCAGCAGCTGGACTAGCGGGGGAGACACCGGGGAGCTGTTTTTT.

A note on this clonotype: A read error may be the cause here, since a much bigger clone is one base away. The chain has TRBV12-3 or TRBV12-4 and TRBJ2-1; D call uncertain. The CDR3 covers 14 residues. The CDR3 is CASRPWWEDNKQFF. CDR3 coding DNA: TGTGCCAGCAGACCCTGGTGGGAAGACAATAAGCAGTTCTTC.

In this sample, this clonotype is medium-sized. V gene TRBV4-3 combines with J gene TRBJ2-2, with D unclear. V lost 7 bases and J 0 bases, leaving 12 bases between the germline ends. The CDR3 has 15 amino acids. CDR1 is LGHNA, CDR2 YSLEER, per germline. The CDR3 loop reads CASNPDRPNTGELFF. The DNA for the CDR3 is TGCGCCAGCAACCCCGACCGGCCGAACACCGGGGAGCTGTTTTTT.

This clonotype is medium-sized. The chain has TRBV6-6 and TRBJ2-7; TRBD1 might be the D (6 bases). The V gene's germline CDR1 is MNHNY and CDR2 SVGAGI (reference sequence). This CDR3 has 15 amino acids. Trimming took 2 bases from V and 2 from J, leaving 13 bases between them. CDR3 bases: TGTGCCAGCAGTTACCATGACAGGTTCCCCTACGAGCAGTACTTC. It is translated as CASSYHDRFPYEQYF.

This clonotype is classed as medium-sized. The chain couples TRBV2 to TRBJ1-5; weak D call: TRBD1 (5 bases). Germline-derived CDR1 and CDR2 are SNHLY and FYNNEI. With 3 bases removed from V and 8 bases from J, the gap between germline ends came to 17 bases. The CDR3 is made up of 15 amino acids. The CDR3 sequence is CASSDLGQPSEPQHF. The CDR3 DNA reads TGTGCCAGCAGTGATCTGGGGCAGCCGTCGGAGCCCCAGCATTTT.

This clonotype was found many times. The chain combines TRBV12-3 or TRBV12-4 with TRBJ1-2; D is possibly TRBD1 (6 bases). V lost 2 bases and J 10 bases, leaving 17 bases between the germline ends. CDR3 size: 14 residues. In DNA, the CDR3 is TGTGCCAGCAGTTTACCAGGGGTTCCTAATGTCTACACCTTC. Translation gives CASSLPGVPNVYTF.

The CDR3 loop is CATSVGNSNQPQHF. CDR3 nucleotides: TGTGCCACCTCGGTGGGGAATAGCAATCAGCCCCAGCATTTT. The rearrangement links TRBV15 to TRBJ1-5; the D is unclear. The CDR3 sequence is 14 residues long. Trimming removed 8 bases at V and 0 bases at J, with 11 bases between. Germline values: CDR1 LNHNV, CDR2 YYDKDF (reference sequence). Supplemented by reference TRBV15 and TRBJ1-5, the full variable domain reads DAMVIQNPRYQVTQFGKPVTLSCSQTLNHNVMYWYQQKSSQAPKLLFHYYDKDFNNEADTPDNFQSRRPNTSFCFLDIRSPGLGDTAMYLCATSVGNSNQPQHFGDGTRLSIL.

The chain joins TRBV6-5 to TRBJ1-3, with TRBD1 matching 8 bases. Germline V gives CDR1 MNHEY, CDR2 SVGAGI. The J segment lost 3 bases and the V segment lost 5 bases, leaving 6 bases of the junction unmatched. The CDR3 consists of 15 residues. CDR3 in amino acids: CASSVYRGSGNTIYF. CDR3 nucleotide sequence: TGTGCCAGCAGTGTATACAGGGGGAGTGGAAACACCATATATTTT.

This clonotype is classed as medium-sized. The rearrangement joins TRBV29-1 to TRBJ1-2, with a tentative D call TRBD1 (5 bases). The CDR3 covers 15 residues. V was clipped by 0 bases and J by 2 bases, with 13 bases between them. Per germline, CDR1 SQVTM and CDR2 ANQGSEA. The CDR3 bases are TGCAGCGTTGAAGATCCGAGGGGTTTGAACTATGGCTACACCTTC. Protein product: CSVEDPRGLNYGYTF.

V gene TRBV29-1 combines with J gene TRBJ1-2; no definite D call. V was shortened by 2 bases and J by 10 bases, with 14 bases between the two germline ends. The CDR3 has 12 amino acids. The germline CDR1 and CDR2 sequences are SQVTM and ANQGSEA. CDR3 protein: CSVESLGYNYTF. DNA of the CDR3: TGCAGCGTTGAATCATTGGGATATAACTACACCTTC.

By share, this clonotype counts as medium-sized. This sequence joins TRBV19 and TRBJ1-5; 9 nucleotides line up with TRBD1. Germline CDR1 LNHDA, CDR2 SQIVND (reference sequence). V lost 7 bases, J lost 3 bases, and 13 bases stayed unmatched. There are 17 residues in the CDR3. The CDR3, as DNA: TGTGCCAGTACCCCGACAGGGGGAACTGGCTTCAATCAGCCCCAGCATTTT. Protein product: CASTPTGGTGFNQPQHF.

CDR3 in amino acids: CSAGTGLPQHF. CDR3 bases: TGCAGCGCCGGGACTGGGCTGCCCCAGCATTTT. The rearrangement links TRBV20-1 to TRBJ1-5; D perhaps matches TRBD1 (5 bases). The CDR3 runs to 11 residues. CDR1 is DFQATT, CDR2 SNEGSKA, per germline (reference sequence).

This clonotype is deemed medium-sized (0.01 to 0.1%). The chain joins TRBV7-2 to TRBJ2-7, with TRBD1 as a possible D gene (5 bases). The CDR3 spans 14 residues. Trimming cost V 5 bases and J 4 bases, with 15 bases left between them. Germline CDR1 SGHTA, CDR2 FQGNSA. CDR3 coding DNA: TGTGCCAGCAGCCTAGGGGCAAGGGTGTACGAGCAGTACTTC. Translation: CASSLGARVYEQYF.

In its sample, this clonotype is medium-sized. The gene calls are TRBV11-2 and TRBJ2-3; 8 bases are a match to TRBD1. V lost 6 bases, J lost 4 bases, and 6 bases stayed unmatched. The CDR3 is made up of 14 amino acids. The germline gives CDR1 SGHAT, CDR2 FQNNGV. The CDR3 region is CASRAGGGSDTQYF. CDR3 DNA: TGTGCCAGCAGGGCAGGGGGCGGTTCAGATACGCAGTATTTT.

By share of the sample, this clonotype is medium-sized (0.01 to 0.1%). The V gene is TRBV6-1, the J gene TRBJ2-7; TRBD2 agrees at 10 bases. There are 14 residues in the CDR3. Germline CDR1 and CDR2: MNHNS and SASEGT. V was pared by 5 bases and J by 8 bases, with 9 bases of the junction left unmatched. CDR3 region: CASSWSSGGEQQYF. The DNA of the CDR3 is TGTGCCAGCAGTTGGTCTAGCGGGGGCGAGCAGCAGTACTTC.

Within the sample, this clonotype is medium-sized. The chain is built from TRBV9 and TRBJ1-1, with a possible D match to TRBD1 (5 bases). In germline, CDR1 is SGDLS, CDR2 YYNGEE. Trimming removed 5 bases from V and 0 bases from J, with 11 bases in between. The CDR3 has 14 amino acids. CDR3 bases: TGTGCCAGCAGACCGGAGGACATGAACACTGAAGCTTTCTTT. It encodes CASRPEDMNTEAFF.

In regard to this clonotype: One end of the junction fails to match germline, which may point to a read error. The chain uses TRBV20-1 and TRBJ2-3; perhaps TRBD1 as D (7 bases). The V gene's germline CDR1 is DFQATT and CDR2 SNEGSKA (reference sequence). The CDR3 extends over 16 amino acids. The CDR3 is CSATPQRRGGTDTRCF. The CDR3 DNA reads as TGCAGTGCAACCCCTCAGCGGAGGGGCGGGACAGATACGCGGTGTTTT.